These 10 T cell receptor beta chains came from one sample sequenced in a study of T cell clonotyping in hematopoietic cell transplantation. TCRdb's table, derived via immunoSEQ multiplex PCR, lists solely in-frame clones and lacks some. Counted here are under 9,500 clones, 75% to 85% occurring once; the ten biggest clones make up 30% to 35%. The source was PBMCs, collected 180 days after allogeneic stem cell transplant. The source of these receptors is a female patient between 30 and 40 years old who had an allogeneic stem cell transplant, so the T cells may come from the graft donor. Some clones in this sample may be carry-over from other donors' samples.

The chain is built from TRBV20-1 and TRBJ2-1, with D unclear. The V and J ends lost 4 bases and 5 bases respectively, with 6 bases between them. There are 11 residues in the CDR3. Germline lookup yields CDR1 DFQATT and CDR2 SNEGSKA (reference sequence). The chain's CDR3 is CSAINNNEQFF. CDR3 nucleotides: TGCAGTGCTATAAACAACAATGAGCAGTTCTTC.

CDR3 region: CASSLALAGPQETQYF. CDR3 nucleotide sequence: TGTGCCAGCAGCTTAGCCCTAGCGGGACCGCAAGAGACCCAGTACTTC. This chain connects TRBV11-3 to TRBJ2-5, with 9 nucleotides matching TRBD2. The germline gives CDR1 SGHNT, CDR2 YENEEA. The CDR3 contains 16 residues. V gave up 1 base and J gave up 2 bases; unmatched junction bases: 5.

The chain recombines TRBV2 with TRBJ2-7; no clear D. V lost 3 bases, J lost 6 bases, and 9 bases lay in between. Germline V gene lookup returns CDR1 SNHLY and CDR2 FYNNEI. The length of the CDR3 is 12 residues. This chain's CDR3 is CASSDHGSEQYF. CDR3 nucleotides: TGTGCCAGCAGTGATCACGGCTCCGAGCAGTACTTC.

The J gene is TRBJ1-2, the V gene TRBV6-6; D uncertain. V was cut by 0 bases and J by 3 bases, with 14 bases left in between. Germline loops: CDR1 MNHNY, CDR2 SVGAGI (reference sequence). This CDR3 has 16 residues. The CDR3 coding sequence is TGTGCCAGCAGTTACTCGAGCCGTGGGATCGACTATGGCTACACCTTC. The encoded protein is CASSYSSRGIDYGYTF.

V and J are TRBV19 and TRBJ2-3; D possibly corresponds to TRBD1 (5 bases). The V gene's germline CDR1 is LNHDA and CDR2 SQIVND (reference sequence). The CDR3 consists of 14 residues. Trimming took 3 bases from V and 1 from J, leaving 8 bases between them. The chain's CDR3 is CASSIGQGTDTQYF. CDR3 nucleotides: TGTGCCAGTAGTATCGGACAAGGCACAGATACGCAGTATTTT.

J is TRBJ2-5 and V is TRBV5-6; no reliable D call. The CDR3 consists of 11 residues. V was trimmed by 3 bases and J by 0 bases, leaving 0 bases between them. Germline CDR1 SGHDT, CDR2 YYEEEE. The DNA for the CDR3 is TGTGCCAGCAGCTACCAAGAGACCCAGTACTTC. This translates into CASSYQETQYF. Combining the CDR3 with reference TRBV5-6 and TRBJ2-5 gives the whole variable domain DAGVTQSPTHLIKTRGQQVTLRCSPKSGHDTVSWYQQALGQGPQFIFQYYEEEERQRGNFPDRFSGHQFPNYSSELNVNALLLGDSALYLCASSYQETQYFGPGTRLLVL.

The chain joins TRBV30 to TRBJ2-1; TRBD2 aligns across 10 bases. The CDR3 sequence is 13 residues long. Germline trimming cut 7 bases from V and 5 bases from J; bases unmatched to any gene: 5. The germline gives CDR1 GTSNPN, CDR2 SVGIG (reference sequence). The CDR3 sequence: CAFSGGSNNEQFF. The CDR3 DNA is TGTGCCTTTAGCGGGGGGTCCAACAATGAGCAGTTCTTC.

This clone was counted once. The CDR3 sequence: CASSQDRDRGFNEQFF. CDR3 sequence (DNA): TGCGCCAGCAGCCAAGACCGTGACAGGGGGTTCAATGAGCAGTTCTTC. The V call is TRBV4-1, the J call TRBJ2-1; 9 nucleotides match TRBD1. This CDR3 is built from 16 residues. Germline V CDR1 and CDR2: MGHRA, YSYEKL. V shed 0 bases and J 6 bases; nucleotides not matched to a gene: 6.

The CDR3 region has the DNA TGTGCCAGCAGCTTAGCCTGGGGGGAAGAGCAGTACTTC. Amino acid sequence: CASSLAWGEEQYF. V gene TRBV7-9 combines with J gene TRBJ2-7, with a possible D match to TRBD2 (6 bases). The CDR3 length is 13 residues. Trimming removed 0 bases from V and 7 bases from J, with 10 bases in between. Germline V gene lookup returns CDR1 SEHNR and CDR2 FQNEAQ (reference sequence).

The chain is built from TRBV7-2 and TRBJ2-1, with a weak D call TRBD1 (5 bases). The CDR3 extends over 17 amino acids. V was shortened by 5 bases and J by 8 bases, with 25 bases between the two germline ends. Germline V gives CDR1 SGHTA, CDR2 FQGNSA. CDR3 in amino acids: CASSPPPGGRGSDEQFF. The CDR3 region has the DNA TGTGCCAGCAGCCCCCCCCCGGGCGGTAGGGGAAGCGATGAGCAGTTCTTC.